This T cell receptor beta chain was retrieved from a study of blood T cells in healthy people across ages. At the level of the study: Every two T cells gave about one barcoded beta molecule via template switching.

A second PCR, run for about 6 to 12 cycles, used a sample-barcoded 5' primer plus a J-beta primer mix. TCRdb used MiXCR to reprocess the 5' RACE reads, holding one entry per CDR3 protein. Of 1.4 million to 1.5 million distinct CDR3 sequences listed, roughly 40% are singletons. To note about this clonotype: The antigen remains unidentified.

V lost 2 bases and J lost 8; bases outside the gene matches: 14. Germline V gives CDR1 ENHRY, CDR2 SYGVKD. This CDR3 is built from 17 residues. Findings of the study overall: For the donors, CMV status was unknown and possibly confounded expanded clonotype changes. The study could not conclusively compare naive and antigen-experienced cells, given its unsorted PBMCs. Age showed a roughly linear inverse relationship with TCR beta diversity per million T cells.

V gene TRBV10-3 combines with J gene TRBJ1-2; TRBD1 matches at 10 bases. The receptor was isolated from a woman aged 18-30 years in good health. The sequencing sample was made of blood. CDR3 protein: CAISEQKLGQGEGGYTF. The CDR3 nucleotides read TGTGCCATCAGTGAGCAAAAACTAGGACAGGGGGAAGGCGGCTACACCTTC.